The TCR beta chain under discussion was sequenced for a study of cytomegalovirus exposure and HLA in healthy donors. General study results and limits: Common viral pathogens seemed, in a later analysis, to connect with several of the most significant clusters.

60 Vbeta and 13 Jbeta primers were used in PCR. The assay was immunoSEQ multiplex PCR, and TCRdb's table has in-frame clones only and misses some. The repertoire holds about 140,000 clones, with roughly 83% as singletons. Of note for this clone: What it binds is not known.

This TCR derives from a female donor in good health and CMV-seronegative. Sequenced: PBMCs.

For the CDR3, the DNA is TGTGCCAGCAGCCCCCGGACTAGTCTCGGAGGGTACGAGCAGTACTTC. Translated: CASSPRTSLGGYEQYF. The J gene is TRBJ2-7, the V gene TRBV7-9; 7 nucleotides match TRBD2. The junction had 14 bases not matched to a gene; V was cut back by 5 bases and J by 4 bases. The CDR3 runs to 16 residues. Looked up from germline, CDR1 is SEHNR and CDR2 is FQNEAQ (reference sequence).